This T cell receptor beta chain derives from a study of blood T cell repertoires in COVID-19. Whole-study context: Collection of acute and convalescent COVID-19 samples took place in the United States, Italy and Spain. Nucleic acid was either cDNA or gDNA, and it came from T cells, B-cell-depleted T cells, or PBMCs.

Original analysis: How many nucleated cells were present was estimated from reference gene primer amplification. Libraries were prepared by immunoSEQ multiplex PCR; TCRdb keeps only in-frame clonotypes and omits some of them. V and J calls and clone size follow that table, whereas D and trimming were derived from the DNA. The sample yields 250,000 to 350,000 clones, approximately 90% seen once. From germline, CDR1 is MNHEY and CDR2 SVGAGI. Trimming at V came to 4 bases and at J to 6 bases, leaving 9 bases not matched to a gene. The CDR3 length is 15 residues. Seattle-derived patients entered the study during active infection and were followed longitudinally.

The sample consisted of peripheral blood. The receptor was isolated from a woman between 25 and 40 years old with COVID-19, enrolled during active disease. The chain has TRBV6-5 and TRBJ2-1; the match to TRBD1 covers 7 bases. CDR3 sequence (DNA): TGTGCCAGCAGTTCCCCGGGACAGCCTATCAATGAGCAGTTCTTC. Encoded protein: CASSSPGQPINEQFF.